This T cell receptor beta chain was found in a study of cytomegalovirus exposure and HLA in healthy donors. About the study: Earlier sequencing of 150 million to 200 million T cells yielded approximately 120 million unique TCR beta sequences. The study placed 80% to 85% of its roughly 400 genotyped donors in the Caucasian-associated ancestry cluster. Broader study findings: Later on, analysis showed that most CMV-associated TCR beta chains appeared to be HLA-restricted.

This CDR3 has 12 amino acids. Per the germline V gene, CDR1 is MNHEY and CDR2 is SMNVEV (reference sequence). V was trimmed by 6 bases and J by 6 bases, leaving 11 bases between them. The PCR was carried out with 60 Vbeta primers and 13 Jbeta primers. The table came from immunoSEQ multiplex PCR; TCRdb's copy has only in-frame clones and leaves some out. The sample carries some 160,000 clones, about 70% recorded once. This clone has just a few counts. Its specificity is unknown. Donors showed nominal health when sampled, although they likely had unrecorded immune exposures. The rearrangement joins TRBV27 to TRBJ1-1; possibly TRBD1 for D (6 bases). This clonotype was obtained from a man in his fifties or sixties in good health and CMV-seronegative. The sample was PBMCs. As DNA, the CDR3 is TGTGCCAGCAGGGGGGCCAGGCCTGAAGCTTTCTTT. Its translation: CASRGARPEAFF.